This passage covers 25 T cell receptor beta chains from one sample sequenced in a study of cytomegalovirus exposure and HLA in healthy donors. Researchers ran the PCR with 60 Vbeta and 13 Jbeta primers. The protocol was immunoSEQ multiplex PCR, while the TCRdb copy is restricted to in-frame clones and leaves out a portion. The repertoire holds about 150,000 clones, with about 85% as singletons. Sequencing was performed on PBMCs. These TCRs come from a man in his late teens or twenties in good health and CMV-seronegative.

The chain carries TRBV7-2 and TRBJ2-1, with 7 bases fitting TRBD2. V lost 3 bases, J lost 3 bases, and 5 bases stayed unmatched. The CDR3 is 15 residues long. The germline V gene encodes CDR1 SGHTA and CDR2 FQGNSA. The CDR3 sequence: CASSFWEGSYNEQFF. As DNA, the CDR3 is TGTGCCAGCAGCTTCTGGGAGGGGAGCTACAATGAGCAGTTCTTC.

This sequence joins TRBV7-3 and TRBJ2-2; no clear D. CDR1 and CDR2 (germline): SGHTA, FQGTGA. The CDR3 is made up of 15 amino acids. The V end was cut by 0 bases, the J end by 1 base, with 6 bases between. CDR3 loop: CASSLTPRNTGELFF. The CDR3 DNA follows: TGTGCCAGCAGCTTAACCCCCCGGAACACCGGGGAGCTGTTTTTT.

The V call is TRBV6-1, the J call TRBJ1-3, with D unresolved. With 3 bases removed from V and 1 base from J, the gap between germline ends came to 16 bases. Germline-derived CDR1 and CDR2 are MNHNS and SASEGT. CDR3 length equals 17 residues. CDR3 coding DNA: TGTGCCAGCAGTGACCCCGGAGAGGTGCTGTCTGGAAACACCATATATTTT. Encoded protein: CASSDPGEVLSGNTIYF.

J is TRBJ2-7 and V is TRBV7-2, with a possible D match to TRBD2 (6 bases). The V and J ends lost 2 bases and 4 bases respectively, with 9 bases between them. This CDR3 has 13 amino acids. Germline CDR1 and CDR2: SGHTA and FQGNSA. As DNA, the CDR3 is TGTGCCAGCAGCTTATCAGGGAGGTACGAGCAGTACTTC. Its translation: CASSLSGRYEQYF. The full variable domain, rest sourced from reference TRBV7-2 and TRBJ2-7, is GAGVSQSPSNKVTEKGKDVELRCDPISGHTALYWYRQSLGQGLEFLIYFQGNSAPDKSGLPSDRFSAERTGGSVSTLTIQRTQQEDSAVYLCASSLSGRYEQYFGPGTRLTVT.

The chain combines TRBV29-1 with TRBJ1-2, with 7 bases that match TRBD1. Germline lookup yields CDR1 SQVTM and CDR2 ANQGSEA. V trimming: 7 bases; J trimming: 5 bases; junction bases outside the gene matches: 7. The length of the CDR3 is 12 residues. CDR3 DNA sequence: TGCAGCGCCCCCAGGGACAGTTATGGCTACACCTTC. This encodes CSAPRDSYGYTF.

The chain couples TRBV6-1 to TRBJ2-7, with D possibly TRBD1 on 5 matching bases. Germline CDR1 reads MNHNS; CDR2 reads SASEGT. V was trimmed by 7 bases and J by 3 bases, leaving 10 bases between them. CDR3 size: 12 residues. In DNA form, the CDR3 reads TGTGCCAGCAAGGGGCCGCTCTACGAGCAGTACTTC. This encodes CASKGPLYEQYF.

The gene calls are TRBV7-8 and TRBJ1-3; D may be TRBD1 (5 bases). There are 16 residues in the CDR3. Trimming took off 0 bases at V and 7 bases at J, with 16 bases between the two ends. CDR1 and CDR2 from the germline V gene are SGHVS and FQNEAQ. Written as DNA, the CDR3 is TGTGCCAGCAGCTTAGCGGGACTGGGGGTTATGAACACCATATATTTT. It encodes CASSLAGLGVMNTIYF.

The chain couples TRBV28 to TRBJ2-7; TRBD2 matches 9 bases. V trimming: 6 bases; J trimming: 7 bases; junction bases outside the gene matches: 13. Germline V CDR1 and CDR2: MDHEN, SYDVKM. The CDR3 contains 15 residues. The CDR3 DNA reads TGTGCCAGCAGCCCCCGGCGGGAGGGCGCTGGGGAGCAGTACTTC. Translated, it gives CASSPRREGAGEQYF.

The V and J genes are TRBV6-5 and TRBJ1-4; 7 nucleotides line up with TRBD1. Trimming at V came to 8 bases and at J to 7 bases, leaving 7 bases not matched to a gene. There are 13 residues in the CDR3. From germline, CDR1 is MNHEY and CDR2 SVGAGI. CDR3 protein: CASGNRGGEKLFF. The CDR3 bases are TGTGCCAGCGGGAACAGGGGTGGTGAAAAACTGTTTTTT.

The genes are TRBV10-3 and TRBJ2-6, with TRBD2 as a possible D gene (5 bases). Trimming stripped 10 bases from V and 1 base from J, with 14 bases between. This CDR3 comprises 15 residues. Germline CDR1 reads ENHRY; CDR2 reads SYGVKD. The CDR3 region is CATGVEFSGANVLTF. CDR3 nucleotides: TGTGCCACCGGGGTAGAATTTTCTGGGGCCAACGTCCTGACTTTC.

The chain is built from TRBV29-1 and TRBJ1-4; 9 bases match TRBD1. The CDR3 sequence is 14 residues long. V lost 7 bases to trimming and J lost 8 bases; unmatched junction nucleotides: 11. Germline V gives CDR1 SQVTM, CDR2 ANQGSEA. The CDR3, as DNA: TGCAGCGCTGTGGTCGGGACAGGGCAAGAAAAACTGTTTTTT. As protein: CSAVVGTGQEKLFF.

This clone showed up just a few times. The rearrangement links TRBV6-5 to TRBJ2-3, with 7 bases matching TRBD1. This CDR3 has 15 amino acids. Germline V gene lookup returns CDR1 MNHEY and CDR2 SVGAGI. Trimming took 5 bases from V and 2 from J; bases not matched to a gene: 7. DNA for the CDR3: TGTGCCAGCAGTCTCGCCGACAGGGACACAGATACGCAGTATTTT. Protein product: CASSLADRDTDTQYF.

On this clone itself: Relative to the germline gene, one junction end is altered; a read error may explain this. The V gene is TRBV7-9, the J gene TRBJ2-1, with D maybe TRBD1 (6 bases). Germline-derived CDR1 and CDR2 are SEHNR and FQNEAQ (reference sequence). This CDR3 is built from 16 residues. The CDR3 spells CSSSSRDTHDYNEQFF. In DNA, the CDR3 is TGTTCCAGCAGTTCCCGGGACACCCACGATTACAATGAGCAGTTCTTC.

This chain's CDR3 is CASRFKGGITGELFF. The CDR3 DNA reads as TGTGCCAGCAGATTCAAAGGGGGCATCACCGGGGAGCTGTTTTTT. This rearrangement joins TRBV7-2 to TRBJ2-2; TRBD1 matches at 7 bases. Trimming cost V 6 bases and J 4 bases; bases outside gene matches: 8. Looked up from germline, CDR1 is SGHTA and CDR2 is FQGNSA. The CDR3 spans 15 residues.

For the CDR3, the DNA is TGTGCCAGCAGTTCCGGACAGGGCCGAATGAACACTGAAGCTTTCTTT. It specifies CASSSGQGRMNTEAFF. The chain is built from TRBV6-5 and TRBJ1-1; 8 bases agree with TRBD1. Germline V gene lookup returns CDR1 MNHEY and CDR2 SVGAGI. Losses at the gene ends were 4 bases for V and 0 bases for J; bases not matched to a gene: 7. The CDR3 totals 16 residues.

The table lists this clone with a few counts. V gene TRBV7-3 combines with J gene TRBJ2-1; TRBD1 matches 7 bases. The CDR3 has 14 residues. With 5 bases clipped from V and 3 bases from J, the junction kept 4 bases outside the gene matches. Per germline, CDR1 SGHTA and CDR2 FQGTGA. Here the CDR3 reads CASSPRTGYNEQFF. The CDR3 DNA reads as TGTGCCAGCAGCCCGCGGACAGGCTACAATGAGCAGTTCTTC.

This clone was picked up one time. V usage is TRBV9 and J usage is TRBJ2-3; possible D gene TRBD2, 6 bases. The germline V and J ends were trimmed by 6 bases and 0 bases, with 14 bases remaining between them. The CDR3 sequence is 15 residues long. CDR1 and CDR2 (germline): SGDLS, YYNGEE. The CDR3 DNA sequence: TGTGCCAGCAACCGGGGGTTCGGTAGCACAGATACGCAGTATTTT. Residues: CASNRGFGSTDTQYF.

The V call is TRBV27, the J call TRBJ2-7; 7 positions agree with TRBD1. Germline CDR1 reads MNHEY; CDR2 reads SMNVEV (reference sequence). Germline trimming cut 5 bases from V and 0 bases from J; bases unmatched to any gene: 4. The CDR3 runs 14 residues. CDR3 amino acids: CASSNRGSSYEQYF. Written as DNA, the CDR3 is TGTGCCAGCAGTAACAGGGGCTCCTCCTACGAGCAGTACTTC.

J is TRBJ2-7 and V is TRBV28, with 10 nucleotides matching TRBD1. The J segment lost 6 bases and the V segment lost 6 bases, leaving 8 bases of the junction unmatched. Germline V lookup: CDR1 MDHEN, CDR2 SYDVKM. This CDR3 region has 14 residues. CDR3 amino acids: CASSAPDRGFEQYF. DNA of the CDR3: TGTGCCAGCAGCGCACCGGACAGGGGGTTCGAGCAGTACTTC.

This chain connects TRBV9 to TRBJ2-5; D gene unclear. The CDR3 sequence is 14 residues long. V was shortened by 5 bases and J by 2 bases, with 13 bases between the two germline ends. Germline V gene lookup returns CDR1 SGDLS and CDR2 YYNGEE. CDR3 residues: CASSSPGFQETQYF. CDR3 coding DNA: TGTGCCAGCAGTTCTCCCGGGTTTCAAGAGACCCAGTACTTC. Full variable domain (rest looked up from reference TRBV9 and TRBJ2-5): DSGVTQTPKHLITATGQRVTLRCSPRSGDLSVYWYQQSLDQGLQFLIQYYNGEERAKGNILERFSAQQFPDLHSELNLSSLELGDSALYFCASSSPGFQETQYFGPGTRLLVL.

The count of this clone is one. The CDR3 DNA sequence: TGTGCCAGCAGCCAACTAGCGGGGCCCTACAATGAGCAGTTCTTC. Protein sequence: CASSQLAGPYNEQFF. This rearrangement joins TRBV14 to TRBJ2-1; TRBD2 matches at 9 bases. The germline gives CDR1 SGHDN, CDR2 FVKESK. CDR3 length equals 15 residues. V shed 2 bases and J 2 bases; nucleotides not matched to a gene: 1.

The V call is TRBV5-1, the J call TRBJ1-5; D perhaps matches TRBD1 (5 bases). The CDR3 consists of 15 residues. V was cut by 0 bases and J by 5 bases, with 12 bases left in between. Germline CDR1 SGHRS, CDR2 YFSETQ. CDR3 nucleotides: TGCGCCAGCAGCTTGGATGGGACTGACTATCAGCCCCAGCATTTT. Protein sequence: CASSLDGTDYQPQHF.

This clone was counted once. The chain couples TRBV28 to TRBJ1-5; TRBD1 is a possible D gene (6 bases). The CDR3 contains 14 residues. V lost 6 bases to trimming and J lost 6 bases, with 15 bases between them. Germline V gene lookup returns CDR1 MDHEN and CDR2 SYDVKM. This CDR3 is CASSLTGRGQPQHF. DNA for the CDR3: TGTGCCAGCAGCCTGACAGGACGGGGTCAGCCCCAGCATTTT.

This chain uses TRBV5-6 with TRBJ2-5; 8 bases match TRBD2. V lost 0 bases to trimming and J lost 0 bases; unmatched junction nucleotides: 1. The CDR3 loop spans 15 amino acids. In germline, CDR1 is SGHDT, CDR2 YYEEEE. CDR3 nucleotides: TGTGCCAGCAGCTTGGAACTAGCGGACCAAGAGACCCAGTACTTC. It is translated as CASSLELADQETQYF.

The chain uses TRBV30 and TRBJ1-1; tentatively, D is TRBD1 (5 bases). Deletions cut 6 bases from V and 5 bases from J, with 13 bases between. CDR3 length equals 12 residues. Germline V gene sequence: CDR1 GTSNPN, CDR2 SVGIG (reference sequence). The CDR3 protein is CACHRKETEAFF. The CDR3 DNA reads as TGTGCCTGCCACAGGAAGGAGACTGAAGCTTTCTTT.